The rows below give T cell receptor beta chains drawn from one sample of a study of T cells after yellow fever vaccination. TCRdb re-called the 5' RACE reads with MiXCR, one entry per CDR3 protein. Of 550,000 or so distinct CDR3 sequences in the sample, 15% to 20% were seen once. This material consisted of PBMCs, taken 15 days after the yellow fever booster vaccination. The receptors were gathered from a man aged 25 to 40 who received the YFV17D yellow fever vaccine. Both conserved end residues are trimmed from each CDR3. Fields, in order: V gene, J gene, CDR3 protein.

TRBV20-1	TRBJ2-7	SARDSSGRVNDEQY
TRBV4-2	TRBJ2-1	ASSQTGGAFNEQF
TRBV20-1	TRBJ2-7	SVRTRDRFSYEQY
TRBV14	TRBJ2-1	ASSQDQGLAGFNEQF
TRBV2	TRBJ1-6	ASSGEGLGNSPLH
TRBV3-1	TRBJ2-7	ASSHGTEIYEQY
TRBV14	TRBJ2-3	ASSQWDRDTQY
TRBV5-1	TRBJ2-7	ASSYLADPTYEQY
TRBV6-5	TRBJ2-1	ASSYSMASNEQF
TRBV29-1	TRBJ2-7	SVFLAGALFYEQY
TRBV27	TRBJ2-5	ASKPRTGGSAETQY
TRBV6-1	TRBJ2-4	ASSERADIYSSKNIQY
TRBV7-9	TRBJ2-1	ASFRDRVNEQF
TRBV10-3	TRBJ2-7	AIRTSAYEQY
TRBV29-1	TRBJ1-1	SGGNGQNTEAF
TRBV20-1	TRBJ2-7	SARVGRDEQY
TRBV20-1	TRBJ1-1	SARTGDNTEAF
TRBV7-2	TRBJ2-1	ASSLAGVPNNEQF
TRBV24-1	TRBJ1-5	ATKWRGNGQPQH
TRBV20-1	TRBJ2-7	SARWRGSYEQY
TRBV12-3/TRBV12-4	TRBJ2-1	ASNGLPGIEWSYNEQF
TRBV12-3/TRBV12-4	TRBJ2-3	ASGIRDWGDTQY
TRBV29-1	TRBJ2-3	SGGTDTQY
TRBV6-2/TRBV6-3	TRBJ2-7	ASSPSDKYYEQY
TRBV20-1	TRBJ2-1	SARRLAYYNEQF
TRBV6-4	TRBJ2-3	ASSLGRGPTDTQY